This TCR beta chain was identified during a study of persistence of HIV-infected CD4 T cells. Cells were stimulated with overlapping HIV-1 Gag 15-mer peptides. CD40L/CD69 double-negative CD45RO-high memory CD4+ T cells were collected. Points on this clone: Its antigen is not identified.

Sequencing used immunoSEQ version 4 in survey mode. Some clones are missing from TCRdb's copy, which holds only in-frame ones; the method was immunoSEQ multiplex PCR. The sample has just over 35,000 clones, more than 75% seen once. The V end was cut by 0 bases, the J end by 2 bases, with 10 bases between. The CDR3 is made up of 15 amino acids. Germline V gives CDR1 WNHNN, CDR2 SYGVQD (reference sequence). Notes on the study in general: CMV- and Gag-responding cells had lower TCRbeta richness than CD3/CD28-responding cells.

The V gene is TRBV10-1, the J gene TRBJ1-1; possibly TRBD1 for D (6 bases). The material was cultured CD4+ T cells from PBMCs, obtained from a patient who received antiretroviral therapy. The receptor was isolated from an adult with HIV. The donor label of this sample is uncertain. The CDR3 spells CASSESVRGNTEAFF. In nucleotides, the CDR3 is TGCGCCAGCAGTGAGTCGGTCAGGGGAAACACTGAAGCTTTCTTT.